The 14 T cell receptor beta chains below all came from one sample that was sequenced in a study of T cell responses to AZD1222 COVID-19 vaccine. TCRdb's table, derived via immunoSEQ multiplex PCR, lists solely in-frame clones and lacks some. The table includes 170,000 or so clones, approximately 92% detected once. The input for sequencing was peripheral blood, taken 28 days after the second dose of the MenACWY control vaccine. Source of these receptors: an adult who received the MenACWY meningococcal vaccine as a control.

The chain is built from TRBV6-5 and TRBJ2-7, with D unresolved. Trimming left V 6 bases short and J 6 bases short, with 12 bases between. CDR1 is MNHEY and CDR2 is SVGAGI in the germline V gene. This CDR3 is 12 amino acids long. CDR3 DNA: TGTGCCAGCAGACAATCCAAGGGCGAGCAGTACTTC. Protein: CASRQSKGEQYF.

The rearrangement links TRBV15 to TRBJ2-3; TRBD2 might be the D (5 bases). Germline values: CDR1 LNHNV, CDR2 YYDKDF (reference sequence). Between the trimmed V and J ends, which lost 0 bases and 3 bases, there was a span of 13 bases. The CDR3 sequence is 16 residues long. Here the CDR3 reads CATSRDPGKVTDTQYF. The CDR3 DNA sequence: TGTGCCACCAGCAGAGATCCGGGGAAGGTAACAGATACGCAGTATTTT.

The V gene is TRBV19, the J gene TRBJ2-3; no firm D call. Trimming shortened V by 3 bases and J by 2 bases, and 9 bases separated the two germline ends. CDR3 length: 14 residues. Germline CDR1 and CDR2: LNHDA and SQIVND (reference sequence). CDR3 sequence (DNA): TGTGCCAGTAGTATGTCCCCAGCCACAGATACGCAGTATTTT. It is translated as CASSMSPATDTQYF.

The V call is TRBV7-3, the J call TRBJ1-3; D gene uncertain. This CDR3 is built from 13 residues. Germline V gene lookup returns CDR1 SGHTA and CDR2 FQGTGA. The ends were cut back, 2 bases at V and 4 bases at J, with 6 bases in the middle. The CDR3, as DNA: TGTGCCAGCAGCTTAGGAACAGGAAACACCATATATTTT. Translation gives CASSLGTGNTIYF. The full variable domain, completed using reference TRBV7-3 and TRBJ1-3, is GAGVSQTPSNKVTEKGKYVELRCDPISGHTALYWYRQSLGQGPEFLIYFQGTGAADDSGLPNDRFFAVRPEGSVSTLKIQRTERGDSAVYLCASSLGTGNTIYFGEGSWLTVV.

The V and J genes are TRBV30 and TRBJ1-2, with TRBD1 matching 7 bases. The CDR3 covers 13 residues. V lost 0 bases to trimming and J lost 4 bases; unmatched junction nucleotides: 2. Germline lookup yields CDR1 GTSNPN and CDR2 SVGIG (reference sequence). As DNA, the CDR3 is TGTGCCTGGAGTGTCAGGGACAGCTATGGCTACACCTTC. It codes for CAWSVRDSYGYTF.

This clone has only one observation. CDR3 sequence: CASSPPTGFGTEAFF. The CDR3 nucleotides read TGTGCCAGCTCACCACCGACAGGGTTCGGCACTGAAGCTTTCTTT. The chain carries TRBV18 and TRBJ1-1; 7 bases fit TRBD1. Germline V gene data show CDR1 as KGHSH and CDR2 as LQKENI. This CDR3 has 15 residues. J lost 4 bases, V lost 0 bases, and 5 bases had no gene match.

The rearrangement links TRBV10-3 to TRBJ2-1, with D unresolved. The germline CDR1 and CDR2 sequences are ENHRY and SYGVKD. The CDR3 is 14 amino acids. Trimming took off 3 bases at V and 0 bases at J, with 6 bases between the two ends. CDR3 amino acids: CAISDRTSYNEQFF. The CDR3 DNA reads TGTGCCATCAGTGACAGGACCTCCTACAATGAGCAGTTCTTC.

This clone has just one count. V usage is TRBV11-2 and J usage is TRBJ1-5; D is perhaps TRBD1 (6 bases). Germline lookup yields CDR1 SGHAT and CDR2 FQNNGV. V was pared by 3 bases and J by 3 bases, with 12 bases between. This CDR3 has 15 residues. This CDR3 is CASSLATGINQPQHF. The CDR3, as DNA: TGTGCCAGCAGCTTGGCAACAGGGATCAATCAGCCCCAGCATTTT.

The V gene is TRBV5-4, the J gene TRBJ2-5, with 12 positions matching TRBD2. Germline CDR1 and CDR2: SGHNT and YYREEE (reference sequence). The CDR3 extends over 16 amino acids. V lost 0 bases, J lost 2 bases, and 2 bases stayed unmatched. CDR3 residues: CASSLGTSGGQETQYF. The DNA of the CDR3 is TGTGCCAGCAGCTTGGGTACTAGCGGGGGGCAAGAGACCCAGTACTTC.

This rearrangement joins TRBV14 to TRBJ1-1, with unresolved D. The CDR3 has 13 amino acids. Per the germline V gene, CDR1 is SGHDN and CDR2 is FVKESK. V shed 4 bases and J shed 0 bases, with 6 bases lying between them. DNA of the CDR3: TGTGCCAGCAGCCGAAGCATGAACACTGAAGCTTTCTTT. Translation: CASSRSMNTEAFF.

The chain recombines TRBV10-1 with TRBJ1-1, with TRBD1 as a possible D gene (5 bases). The germline gives CDR1 WNHNN, CDR2 SYGVQD (reference sequence). V lost 0 bases to trimming and J lost 1 base, with 12 bases between them. The CDR3 contains 16 residues. Written as DNA, the CDR3 is TGCGCCAGCAGTGAGTCGTCCGGGACGCAGAACACTGAAGCTTTCTTT. It yields the protein CASSESSGTQNTEAFF.

The rearrangement uses TRBV4-3 and TRBJ1-5; D might be TRBD1 (5 bases). The V end lost 0 bases, the J end lost 6 bases, and 15 bases lay between the germline ends. Germline V gene lookup returns CDR1 LGHNA and CDR2 YSLEER. The CDR3 is 16 amino acids. The CDR3 spells CASSQDLRGDLQPQHF. CDR3 DNA: TGCGCCAGCAGCCAAGATCTTAGGGGAGATCTTCAGCCCCAGCATTTT.

This clone was recorded once. The chain uses TRBV24-1 and TRBJ2-7; D unresolved. CDR3 size: 12 residues. V shed 3 bases and J shed 5 bases, with 7 bases lying between them. Germline lookup yields CDR1 KGHDR and CDR2 SFDVKD. CDR3 amino acids: CATSDTGNEQYF. Here the CDR3 DNA reads TGTGCCACCAGTGATACCGGTAACGAGCAGTACTTC.

The chain employs TRBV6-2 or TRBV6-3 and TRBJ2-4; D is possibly TRBD1 (6 bases). Germline loops: CDR1 MNHEY, CDR2 SVGEGT. The V and J ends lost 2 bases and 9 bases respectively, with 11 bases between them. The CDR3 length is 13 residues. The CDR3 sequence is CASSYRDIGIQYF. The CDR3 region has the DNA TGTGCCAGCAGTTACCGGGACATTGGCATTCAGTACTTC.